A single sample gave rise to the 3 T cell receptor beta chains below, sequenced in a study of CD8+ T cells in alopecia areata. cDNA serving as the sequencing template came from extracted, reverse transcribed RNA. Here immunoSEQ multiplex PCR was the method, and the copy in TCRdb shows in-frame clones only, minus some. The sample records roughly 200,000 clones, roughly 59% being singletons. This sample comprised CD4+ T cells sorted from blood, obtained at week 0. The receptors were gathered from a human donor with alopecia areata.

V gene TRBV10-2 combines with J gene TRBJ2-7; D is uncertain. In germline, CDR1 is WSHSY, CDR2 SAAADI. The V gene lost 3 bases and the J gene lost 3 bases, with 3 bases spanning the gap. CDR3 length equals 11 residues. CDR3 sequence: CASSDVYEQYF. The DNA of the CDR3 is TGCGCCAGCAGTGACGTCTACGAGCAGTACTTC.

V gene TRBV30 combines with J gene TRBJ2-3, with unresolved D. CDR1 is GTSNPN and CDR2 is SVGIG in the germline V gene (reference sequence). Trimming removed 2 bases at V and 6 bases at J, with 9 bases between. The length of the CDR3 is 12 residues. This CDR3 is CAWSKLYDTQYF. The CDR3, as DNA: TGTGCCTGGAGTAAACTCTACGATACGCAGTATTTT.

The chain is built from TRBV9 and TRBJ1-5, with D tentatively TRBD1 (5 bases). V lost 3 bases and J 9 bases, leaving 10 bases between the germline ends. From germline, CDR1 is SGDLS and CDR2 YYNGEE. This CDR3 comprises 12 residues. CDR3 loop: CASSADGGPQHF. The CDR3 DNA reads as TGTGCCAGCAGCGCGGATGGGGGGCCCCAGCATTTT.